The following is a T cell receptor beta chain sequence with its context. Per the original data handling: Nucleated cell number was recorded as an estimate derived from reference gene primer amplification. This table comes from immunoSEQ multiplex PCR, and its TCRdb copy is limited to in-frame clones, with some not included. V, J and clone size are those of that table, while D and trimming were read from the DNA. The sample has about 280,000 clones, roughly 90% seen once; the top ten hold around 2.1%. This specimen belongs to a study of blood T cell repertoires in COVID-19. Across the study: PBMCs, B-cell-depleted T cells, or T cells provided the cDNA or gDNA that made up the material.

This CDR3 contains 18 residues. Germline V gene lookup returns CDR1 GTSNPN and CDR2 SVGIG (reference sequence). Deletions cut 8 bases from V and 0 bases from J, with 26 bases between. Material for sequencing was peripheral blood. This chain joins TRBV30 and TRBJ2-1, with TRBD2 as a possible D gene (5 bases). The TCR originated in a middle-aged man with acute or convalescent COVID-19. For the CDR3, the DNA is TGTGCCCCTCCTGGCTGTCTGACAAGTGGGAGCTCCTACAATGAGCAGTTCTTC. Amino acids: CAPPGCLTSGSSYNEQFF. Looking up the rest from reference TRBV30 and TRBJ2-1 gives the full variable domain: SQTIHQWPATLVQPVGSPLSLECTVEGTSNPNLYWYRQAAGRGLQLLFYSVGIGQISSEVPQNLSASRPQDRQFILSSKKLLLSDSGFYLCAPPGCLTSGSSYNEQFFGPGTRLTVL.